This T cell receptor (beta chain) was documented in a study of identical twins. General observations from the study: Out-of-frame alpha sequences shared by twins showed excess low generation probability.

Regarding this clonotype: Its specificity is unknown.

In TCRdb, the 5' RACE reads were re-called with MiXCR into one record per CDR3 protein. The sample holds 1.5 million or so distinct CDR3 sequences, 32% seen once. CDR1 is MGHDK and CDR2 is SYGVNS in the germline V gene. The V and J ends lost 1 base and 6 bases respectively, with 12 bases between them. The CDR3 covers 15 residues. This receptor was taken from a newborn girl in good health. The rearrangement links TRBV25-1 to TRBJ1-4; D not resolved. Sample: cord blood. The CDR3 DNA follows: TGTGCCAGCAGTGAATCCCCCGGGGATTATGAAAAACTGTTTTTT. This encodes CASSESPGDYEKLFF.